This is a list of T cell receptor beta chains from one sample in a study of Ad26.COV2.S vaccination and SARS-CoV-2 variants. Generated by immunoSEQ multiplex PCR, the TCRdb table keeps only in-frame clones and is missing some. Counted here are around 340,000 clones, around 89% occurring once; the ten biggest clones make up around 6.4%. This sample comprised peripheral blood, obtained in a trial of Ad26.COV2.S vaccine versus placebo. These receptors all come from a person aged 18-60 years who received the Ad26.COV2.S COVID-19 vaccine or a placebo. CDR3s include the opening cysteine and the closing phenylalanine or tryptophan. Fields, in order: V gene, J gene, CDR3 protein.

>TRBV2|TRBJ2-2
CASTTAAVTGELFF
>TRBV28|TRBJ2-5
CASSLPGVGSQETQYF
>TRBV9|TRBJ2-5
CASSVPSFGQETQYF
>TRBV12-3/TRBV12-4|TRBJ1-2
CASTPSGGYGYTF
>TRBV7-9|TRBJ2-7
CASSLQGYEQYF
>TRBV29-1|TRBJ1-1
CSVQQGMNTEAFF
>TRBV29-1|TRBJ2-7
CSVADSAYEQYF
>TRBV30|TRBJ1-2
CAWSVGGKPNYGYTF
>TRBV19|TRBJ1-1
CASSSRGPNTEAFF
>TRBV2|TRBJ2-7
CASSELAGPGNEQYF
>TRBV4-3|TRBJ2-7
CASSQDRGSGYEQYF
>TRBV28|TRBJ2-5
CATSEATQYF
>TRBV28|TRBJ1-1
CASSLGGGTTEAFF
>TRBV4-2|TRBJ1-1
CASIEAGFTEAFF
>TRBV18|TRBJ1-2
CASSVDRITDYGYTF
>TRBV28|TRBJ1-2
CASSWGYGYTF
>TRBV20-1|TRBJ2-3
CSARSDTQYF
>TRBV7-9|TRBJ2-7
CASSKLAGAQYF
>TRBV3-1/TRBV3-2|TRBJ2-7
CASPREDYYEQYF
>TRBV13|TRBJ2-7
CASSLGIYEQYF
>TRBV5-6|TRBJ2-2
CASGTRFGGELFF
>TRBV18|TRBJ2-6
CASSPRTAQGVSGANVLTF
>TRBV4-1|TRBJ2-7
CASSLTGTDSYEQYF
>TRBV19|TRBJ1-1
CASSIVGGKAFF
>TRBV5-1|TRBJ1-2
CASSWGGTGNLDGYTF
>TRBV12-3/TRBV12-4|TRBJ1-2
CASSPDGPVGYTF
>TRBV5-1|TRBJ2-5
CASSTLPPGKETQYF